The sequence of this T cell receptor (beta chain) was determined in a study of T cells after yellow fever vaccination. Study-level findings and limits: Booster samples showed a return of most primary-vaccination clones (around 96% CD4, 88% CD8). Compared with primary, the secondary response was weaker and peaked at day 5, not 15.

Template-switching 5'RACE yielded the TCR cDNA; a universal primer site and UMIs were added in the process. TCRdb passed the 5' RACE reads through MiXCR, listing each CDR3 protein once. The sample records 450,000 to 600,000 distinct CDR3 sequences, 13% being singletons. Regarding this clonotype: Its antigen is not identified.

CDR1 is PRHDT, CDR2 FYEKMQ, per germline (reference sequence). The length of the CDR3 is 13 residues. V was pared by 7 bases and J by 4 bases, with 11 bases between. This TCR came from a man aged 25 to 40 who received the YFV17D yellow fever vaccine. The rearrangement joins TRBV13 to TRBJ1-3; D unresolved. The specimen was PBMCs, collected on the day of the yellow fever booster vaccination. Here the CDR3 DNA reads TGTGCCAGCACCTTCTTTGGCGGAAACACCATATATTTT. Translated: CASTFFGGNTIYF.